The rows below give T cell receptor beta chains drawn from one sample of a study of CD8+ T cells in alopecia areata. Data came from immunoSEQ multiplex PCR; TCRdb stores just in-frame clones and leaves some out. The table includes about 130,000 clones, over 50% detected once. The sample here was CD4+ T cells sorted from blood, taken at week 0. These receptor sequences come from a human donor with alopecia areata. Each CDR3 is given with its conserved first and last residue. Fields, in order: D gene, J gene, V gene, clone size, CDR3 protein, CDR3 DNA. A D gene is named only where the DNA matches it firmly. Size is omitted from some rows. Given values are once, few, many or a class for expanded clones.

D: TRBD1; J: TRBJ2-7; V: TRBV5-1; size: NA; CDR3: CASSLERQGVSYEQYF; DNA: TGCGCCAGCAGCTTGGAACGACAGGGAGTGTCCTACGAGCAGTACTTC
D: NA; J: TRBJ2-7; V: TRBV30; size: NA; CDR3: CAWSATGRANYEQYF; DNA: TGTGCCTGGAGTGCCACAGGCCGCGCCAACTACGAGCAGTACTTC
D: NA; J: TRBJ2-3; V: TRBV4-2; size: NA; CDR3: CASSQDRGADTQYF; DNA: TGTGCCAGCAGCCAAGACCGGGGAGCAGATACGCAGTATTTT
D: NA; J: TRBJ1-2; V: TRBV5-1; size: few; CDR3: CASSPSPGNYGYTF; DNA: TGCGCCAGCAGCCCGAGCCCGGGAAACTATGGCTACACCTTC
D: TRBD2; J: TRBJ2-3; V: TRBV27; size: NA; CDR3: CASSLSTSGRANTQYF; DNA: TGTGCCAGCAGTTTATCAACTAGCGGGAGGGCGAATACGCAGTATTTT
D: TRBD1; J: TRBJ1-2; V: TRBV2; size: NA; CDR3: CASSGDRFLYGYTF; DNA: TGTGCCAGCAGTGGGGACAGGTTCCTATATGGCTACACCTTC
D: NA; J: TRBJ1-1; V: TRBV19; size: few; CDR3: CASSSIMNTEAFF; DNA: TGTGCCAGCTCTTCGATAATGAACACTGAAGCTTTCTTT
D: NA; J: TRBJ2-4; V: TRBV13; size: NA; CDR3: CASSLSSVGNIQYF; DNA: TGTGCCAGCAGCTTAAGCAGCGTTGGGAACATTCAGTACTTC
D: NA; J: TRBJ2-2; V: TRBV4-1; size: NA; CDR3: CASSPITTGELFF; DNA: TGCGCCAGCAGCCCTATAACGACCGGGGAGCTGTTTTTT
D: TRBD2; J: TRBJ2-3; V: TRBV10-3; size: NA; CDR3: CAISRIAGGRVADTQYF; DNA: TGTGCCATCAGTAGGATAGCGGGAGGGCGAGTCGCAGATACGCAGTATTTT
D: NA; J: TRBJ1-2; V: TRBV7-9; size: NA; CDR3: CASSPPDGDGYTF; DNA: TGTGCCAGCAGCCCCCCGGACGGGGATGGCTACACCTTC
D: NA; J: TRBJ2-5; V: TRBV11-2; size: NA; CDR3: CASRHGQETQYF; DNA: TGTGCCAGCCGACATGGGCAAGAGACCCAGTACTTC
D: TRBD1; J: TRBJ1-6; V: TRBV19; size: NA; CDR3: CASSKGQGGSPLHF; DNA: TGTGCCAGTAGTAAAGGACAGGGAGGTTCACCCCTCCACTTT
D: TRBD2; J: TRBJ2-7; V: TRBV7-9; size: few; CDR3: CASSPQTLAGGLYEQYF; DNA: TGTGCCAGCAGCCCACAAACACTAGCGGGGGGGCTCTACGAGCAGTACTTC
D: TRBD1; J: TRBJ1-5; V: TRBV7-9; size: once; CDR3: CASSLGQGDSNQPQHF; DNA: TGTGCCAGCAGCTTAGGGCAGGGGGATAGCAATCAGCCCCAGCATTTT
D: TRBD2; J: TRBJ2-5; V: TRBV7-2; size: NA; CDR3: CASSLSIPGLGTNQETQYF; DNA: TGTGCCAGCAGCCTATCAATCCCGGGACTAGGGACGAACCAAGAGACCCAGTACTTC
D: TRBD2; J: TRBJ2-1; V: TRBV10-3; size: few; CDR3: CAISEPSGKSYNEQFF; DNA: TGTGCCATCAGTGAACCTAGCGGAAAATCCTACAATGAGCAGTTCTTC
D: NA; J: TRBJ1-5; V: TRBV4-1; size: NA; CDR3: CASSQGVLGGSNQPQHF; DNA: TGCGCCAGCAGCCAAGGGGTTCTAGGGGGAAGCAATCAGCCCCAGCATTTT
D: NA; J: TRBJ1-4; V: TRBV11-3; size: NA; CDR3: CASSFTQATNEKLFF; DNA: TGTGCCAGCAGCTTTACACAGGCAACTAATGAAAAACTGTTTTTT
D: NA; J: TRBJ2-7; V: TRBV4-3; size: once; CDR3: CASSQVLFGGVSYEQYF; DNA: TGCGCCAGCAGCCAAGTTCTCTTCGGCGGGGTCTCTTACGAGCAGTACTTC
D: TRBD2; J: TRBJ2-5; V: TRBV27; size: NA; CDR3: CASRRRGGHETQYF; DNA: TGTGCCAGCAGGCGACGGGGGGGCCACGAGACCCAGTACTTC
D: NA; J: TRBJ2-1; V: TRBV28; size: NA; CDR3: CASSLVGSGLSYNEQFF; DNA: TGTGCCAGCAGTTTAGTCGGTAGCGGTCTCTCCTACAATGAGCAGTTCTTC
D: NA; J: TRBJ2-5; V: TRBV5-6; size: NA; CDR3: CASSFSVQETQYF; DNA: TGTGCCAGCAGCTTTAGCGTCCAAGAGACCCAGTACTTC
D: NA; J: TRBJ1-6; V: TRBV6-4; size: NA; CDR3: CASSRGYNSPLHF; DNA: TGTGCCAGCAGCCGGGGCTATAATTCACCCCTCCACTTT
D: NA; J: TRBJ2-7; V: TRBV5-1; size: once; CDR3: CASSSGPLGYEQYF; DNA: TGCGCCAGCAGCTCAGGACCTCTAGGCTACGAGCAGTACTTC
D: NA; J: TRBJ2-7; V: TRBV29-1; size: few; CDR3: CSVHARNGGPKYF; DNA: TGCAGCGTTCACGCCCGAAACGGTGGACCCAAGTACTTC
D: TRBD2; J: TRBJ2-7; V: TRBV10-3; size: few; CDR3: CAISSGVSYEQYF; DNA: TGTGCCATCAGTAGCGGGGTCTCCTACGAGCAGTACTTC
D: TRBD1; J: TRBJ1-4; V: TRBV6-5; size: NA; CDR3: CASSPLSTGAVKLFF; DNA: TGTGCCAGCAGTCCTTTATCAACAGGGGCAGTAAAACTGTTTTTT
D: TRBD1; J: TRBJ2-3; V: TRBV11-2; size: NA; CDR3: CASSLGLRDRGPDTQYF; DNA: TGTGCCAGCAGCTTAGGATTGAGGGACAGGGGGCCAGATACGCAGTATTTT
D: NA; J: TRBJ2-7; V: TRBV7-9; size: NA; CDR3: CASSFQDGPYEQYF; DNA: TGTGCCAGCAGCTTCCAGGACGGTCCCTACGAGCAGTACTTC
D: TRBD1; J: TRBJ1-5; V: TRBV6-6; size: NA; CDR3: CASSFGQGGNQPQHF; DNA: TGTGCCAGCAGTTTCGGACAGGGAGGCAATCAGCCCCAGCATTTT
D: NA; J: TRBJ1-2; V: TRBV6-5; size: NA; CDR3: CASRRTDNYGYTF; DNA: TGTGCCAGCAGAAGGACGGATAACTATGGCTACACCTTC
D: NA; J: TRBJ2-5; V: TRBV18; size: few; CDR3: CASSPPSGIETQYF; DNA: TGTGCCAGCTCACCACCGTCAGGGATCGAGACCCAGTACTTC
D: NA; J: TRBJ2-7; V: TRBV29-1; size: medium-sized; CDR3: CSGGDSSYEQYF; DNA: TGCAGCGGCGGGGACTCTTCCTACGAGCAGTACTTC
D: NA; J: TRBJ1-2; V: TRBV6-6; size: NA; CDR3: CASSHGGPGNYGYTF; DNA: TGTGCCAGCAGTCATGGGGGGCCGGGGAACTATGGCTACACCTTC
D: NA; J: TRBJ1-5; V: TRBV6-6; size: few; CDR3: CASTNRGLQEPQHF; DNA: TGTGCCAGCACCAATCGGGGATTACAGGAGCCCCAGCATTTT
D: TRBD1; J: TRBJ2-7; V: TRBV5-1; size: NA; CDR3: CASSLGADRTYEQYF; DNA: TGCGCCAGCAGCTTGGGTGCGGACAGGACATACGAGCAGTACTTC
D: NA; J: TRBJ1-1; V: TRBV19; size: few; CDR3: CASRREPTEAFF; DNA: TGTGCCAGTAGAAGAGAACCCACTGAAGCTTTCTTT
D: NA; J: TRBJ2-3; V: TRBV30; size: NA; CDR3: CAWSGDSPSTDTQYF; DNA: TGTGCCTGGAGTGGAGACAGCCCTAGCACAGATACGCAGTATTTT
D: NA; J: TRBJ2-3; V: TRBV7-2; size: few; CDR3: CASSLDYSTDTQYF; DNA: TGTGCCAGCAGCTTAGATTACAGCACAGATACGCAGTATTTT
D: NA; J: TRBJ2-5; V: TRBV5-1; size: NA; CDR3: CASSLSTGGIETQYF; DNA: TGCGCCAGCAGCTTGTCGACTGGGGGAATAGAGACCCAGTACTTC
D: NA; J: TRBJ2-5; V: TRBV11-1; size: NA; CDR3: CASSLVEEETQYF; DNA: TGTGCCAGCAGCTTAGTTGAAGAAGAGACCCAGTACTTC
D: NA; J: TRBJ1-2; V: TRBV7-2; size: NA; CDR3: CASSLYRDEHGYTF; DNA: TGTGCCAGCAGCTTATACCGGGACGAGCACGGCTACACCTTC
D: TRBD2; J: TRBJ2-3; V: TRBV6-6; size: NA; CDR3: CASSYLSGGRGDTQYF; DNA: TGTGCCAGCAGCTACCTTAGCGGGGGGCGTGGAGATACGCAGTATTTT
D: NA; J: TRBJ2-6; V: TRBV5-1; size: NA; CDR3: CASSLAVSSAGANVLTF; DNA: TGCGCCAGCAGCTTGGCCGTCAGTTCTGCTGGGGCCAACGTCCTGACTTTC
D: NA; J: TRBJ2-7; V: TRBV29-1; size: NA; CDR3: CSVGRGSGEKQYF; DNA: TGCAGCGTTGGACGGGGAAGCGGCGAGAAGCAGTACTTC
D: NA; J: TRBJ2-6; V: TRBV19; size: NA; CDR3: CASSLGRFSGANVLTF; DNA: TGTGCCAGTAGTTTGGGACGGTTCTCTGGGGCCAACGTCCTGACTTTC
D: NA; J: TRBJ1-6; V: TRBV9; size: NA; CDR3: CASSLTPLSDYNSPLHF; DNA: TGTGCCAGCAGCTTGACACCACTTAGCGACTATAATTCACCCCTCCACTTT
D: TRBD1; J: TRBJ2-3; V: TRBV7-7; size: NA; CDR3: CASSRTGENTDTQYF; DNA: TGTGCCAGCAGCCGTACAGGGGAAAACACAGATACGCAGTATTTT
D: NA; J: TRBJ2-2; V: TRBV7-2; size: few; CDR3: CASSLDGLTGELFF; DNA: TGTGCCAGCAGCTTAGACGGCCTCACCGGGGAGCTGTTTTTT
D: NA; J: TRBJ1-5; V: TRBV28; size: NA; CDR3: CASSQLNQPQHF; DNA: TGTGCCAGCAGCCAACTTAATCAGCCCCAGCATTTT
D: NA; J: TRBJ2-2; V: TRBV30; size: NA; CDR3: CAWLARWGGTGELFF; DNA: TGTGCCTGGTTGGCCAGGTGGGGTGGCACCGGGGAGCTGTTTTTT
D: TRBD1; J: TRBJ1-5; V: TRBV29-1; size: few; CDR3: CSVSQGRGPRQPQHF; DNA: TGCAGCGTTTCCCAGGGCAGGGGGCCTCGTCAGCCCCAGCATTTT
D: TRBD1; J: TRBJ2-7; V: TRBV10-3; size: once; CDR3: CAISVDRGGEQYF; DNA: TGTGCCATCAGTGTGGACAGGGGAGGTGAGCAGTACTTC